The 20 T cell receptor beta chains presented below share a single source sample, sequenced in a study of OX40 agonist ivuxolimab in advanced cancers. Library preparation used the immunoSEQ multiplex PCR assay. In its TCRdb copy, this immuneACCESS table keeps in-frame sequences only and misses some clones. Where compared with another copy, unresolved V genes explain less than half of these, and the others have no known cause. Recorded for this sample are 99,000 or so clones; under 85% of them occurred a single time. Approximately 5% of the sample lies in the top ten. The material sequenced was CD4+ or CD8+ T cells sorted from blood, taken in a trial of the OX40 agonist ivuxolimab. The receptors derive from an adult with an advanced solid tumor such as melanoma, head and neck, liver or kidney cancer.

This chain joins TRBV7-8 and TRBJ2-7; possibly TRBD1 for D (6 bases). The CDR3 contains 17 residues. Per germline, CDR1 SGHVS and CDR2 FQNEAQ. With 6 bases removed from V and 4 bases from J, the gap between germline ends came to 25 bases. CDR3 loop: CASSSGGQFNLHYEQYF. CDR3 bases: TGTGCCAGCAGTTCAGGCGGACAGTTCAACCTCCATTACGAGCAGTACTTC.

The chain employs TRBV5-8 and TRBJ2-1; D unclear. Germline V lookup: CDR1 SGHTS, CDR2 YDEGEE. The germline V and J ends were trimmed by 0 bases and 9 bases, with 16 bases remaining between them. This CDR3 is 15 amino acids long. In nucleotides, the CDR3 is TGTGCCAGCAGCTTGGTGGATAGAACGGCGGCTGAGCAGTTCTTC. Translating gives CASSLVDRTAAEQFF.

The chain is built from TRBV5-4 and TRBJ2-7; 8 nucleotides align to TRBD2. The CDR3 is 14 amino acids. Per germline, CDR1 SGHNT and CDR2 YYREEE (reference sequence). V lost 4 bases and J lost 0; bases outside the gene matches: 3. CDR3 protein: CASSDGLASYEQYF. CDR3 nucleotides: TGTGCCAGCAGCGATGGACTAGCCTCCTACGAGCAGTACTTC. Together with reference TRBV5-4 and TRBJ2-7, the CDR3 gives the full variable domain: ETGVTQSPTHLIKTRGQQVTLRCSSQSGHNTVSWYQQALGQGPQFIFQYYREEENGRGNFPPRFSGLQFPNYSSELNVNALELDDSALYLCASSDGLASYEQYFGPGTRLTVT.

V usage is TRBV5-1 and J usage is TRBJ2-7; TRBD1 agrees at 8 bases. V lost 3 bases and J lost 4; bases outside the gene matches: 3. From germline, CDR1 is SGHRS and CDR2 YFSETQ. The CDR3 consists of 13 residues. The CDR3: CASSWGQAYEQYF. The CDR3, as DNA: TGCGCCAGCAGCTGGGGACAGGCGTACGAGCAGTACTTC.

The chain is built from TRBV10-1 and TRBJ2-3; TRBD1 aligns across 7 bases. CDR1 is WNHNN and CDR2 is SYGVQD in the germline V gene (reference sequence). CDR3 length equals 18 residues. J lost 3 bases, V lost 2 bases, and 14 bases had no gene match. The CDR3 is CASSESSGTTGRTDTQYF. Written as DNA, the CDR3 is TGCGCCAGCAGTGAGAGTTCGGGGACGACAGGGCGGACAGATACGCAGTATTTT.

The gene calls are TRBV7-2 and TRBJ1-1; D possibly corresponds to TRBD1 (5 bases). CDR1 is SGHTA and CDR2 is FQGNSA in the germline V gene. The CDR3 runs to 14 residues. Trimming stripped 6 bases from V and 0 bases from J, with 11 bases between. CDR3 protein: CASSPDSMNTEAFF. The CDR3 nucleotides are TGTGCCAGCAGTCCAGACAGCATGAACACTGAAGCTTTCTTT.

V gene TRBV25-1 combines with J gene TRBJ1-1; D not certain. Germline CDR1 reads MGHDK; CDR2 reads SYGVNS. CDR3 size: 15 residues. V lost 6 bases and J 2 bases, leaving 16 bases between the germline ends. For the CDR3, the DNA is TGTGCCAGCAGGGAGGACCGCGAGGGAAACACTGAAGCTTTCTTT. This sequence encodes CASREDREGNTEAFF.

The chain employs TRBV23-1 and TRBJ1-2; 12 bases are shared with TRBD1. TRBV23-1 is sorted into the ORF group, with uncertain function. The J segment lost 2 bases and the V segment lost 3 bases, leaving 10 bases of the junction unmatched. The CDR3 covers 18 residues. In nucleotides, the CDR3 is TGCGCCAGCAGTCAGTTCGGGACAGGGGGCCAATTCAACTATGGCTACACCTTC. This translates into CASSQFGTGGQFNYGYTF.

The J gene is TRBJ1-2, the V gene TRBV5-6, with 9 bases that match TRBD1. The CDR3 has 14 amino acids. The V gene's germline CDR1 is SGHDT and CDR2 YYEEEE. The V gene end was trimmed by 4 bases and the J gene end by 7 bases; junction bases not matched to a gene: 8. The CDR3 sequence: CASSRGQGITGYTF. The DNA of the CDR3 is TGTGCCAGCAGCCGGGGACAGGGAATAACTGGCTACACCTTC.

V gene TRBV19 combines with J gene TRBJ2-7; 8 bases fit TRBD2. The CDR3 is 15 residues long. Per germline, CDR1 LNHDA and CDR2 SQIVND (reference sequence). V was pared by 10 bases and J by 5 bases, with 16 bases of the junction left unmatched. The CDR3, as DNA: TGTGCCACGAGTACGGGACGGACTAGCTGGGACGAGCAGTACTTC. It codes for CATSTGRTSWDEQYF. Together with reference TRBV19 and TRBJ2-7, the CDR3 gives the full variable domain: DGGITQSPKYLFRKEGQNVTLSCEQNLNHDAMYWYRQDPGQGLRLIYYSQIVNDFQKGDIAEGYSVSREKKESFPLTVTSAQKNPTAFYLCATSTGRTSWDEQYFGPGTRLTVT.

This sequence joins TRBV7-8 and TRBJ2-3, with D perhaps assigned TRBD1 or TRBD2 (5 bases each). CDR1 and CDR2 (germline): SGHVS, FQNEAQ. This CDR3 spans 15 amino acids. Trimming removed 3 bases from V and 3 bases from J, with 13 bases in between. The CDR3 DNA reads as TGTGCCAGCAGCTTCCGGGACGGAAGAACAGATACGCAGTATTTT. Protein product: CASSFRDGRTDTQYF.

The chain links TRBV27 to TRBJ2-2; D is ambiguous. V lost 8 bases, J lost 6 bases, and 13 bases lay in between. CDR1 is MNHEY, CDR2 SMNVEV, per germline (reference sequence). This CDR3 spans 13 amino acids. The CDR3 region is CASAALLAGELFF. Written as DNA, the CDR3 is TGTGCCAGCGCCGCTCTTTTAGCCGGGGAGCTGTTTTTT.

The chain uses TRBV9 and TRBJ1-2; 7 bases map to TRBD1. Germline loops: CDR1 SGDLS, CDR2 YYNGEE. V lost 0 bases to trimming and J lost 6 bases; unmatched junction nucleotides: 11. This CDR3 spans 16 amino acids. For the CDR3, the DNA is TGTGCCAGCAGCGTAGACCACGACAGGGTATGGGATGGCTACACCTTC. It is translated as CASSVDHDRVWDGYTF.

The V and J genes are TRBV2 and TRBJ1-5; tentatively, D is TRBD1 (5 bases). This CDR3 region has 15 residues. V was shortened by 7 bases and J by 0 bases, with 13 bases between the two germline ends. Germline CDR1 reads SNHLY; CDR2 reads FYNNEI. The CDR3 DNA reads TGTGCCAGCAATGAGCAGGGTAATAGCAATCAGCCCCAGCATTTT. Translation gives CASNEQGNSNQPQHF.

The chain links TRBV6-5 to TRBJ2-2; 7 bases are a match to TRBD2. With V trimmed by 10 bases and J by 0 bases, 5 bases remained unmatched. The germline V gene encodes CDR1 MNHEY and CDR2 SVGAGI. This CDR3 spans 14 amino acids. The CDR3 DNA follows: TGTGCCACTACAGGACTAGCGAACACCGGGGAGCTGTTTTTT. Protein product: CATTGLANTGELFF.

V and J are TRBV5-6 and TRBJ2-2; D is possibly TRBD1 or TRBD2 (5 bases each). CDR3 length equals 17 residues. The germline CDR1 and CDR2 sequences are SGHDT and YYEEEE. V gave up 6 bases and J gave up 2 bases, with 20 bases separating them. Here the CDR3 DNA reads TGTGCCAGCATCCTTGGGGCTGGGGGTTTAAACACCGGGGAGCTGTTTTTT. Encoded protein: CASILGAGGLNTGELFF.

V and J are TRBV2 and TRBJ2-5; 11 nucleotides line up with TRBD2. CDR3 size: 15 residues. With 1 base clipped from V and 5 bases from J, the junction kept 3 bases outside the gene matches. From germline, CDR1 is SNHLY and CDR2 FYNNEI. As DNA, the CDR3 is TGTGCCAGCAGTGAAGGGTTAGCGGGAGGGGAGACCCAGTACTTC. Its protein product is CASSEGLAGGETQYF.

This clone was detected only once. The chain joins TRBV5-1 to TRBJ2-3; 11 nucleotides align to TRBD2. The CDR3 loop spans 18 amino acids. The V gene end was trimmed by 4 bases and the J gene end by 1 base; junction bases not matched to a gene: 11. Per the germline V gene, CDR1 is SGHRS and CDR2 is YFSETQ. The CDR3, as DNA: TGCGCCAGCAGCATGGGAAGGACTAGCGGGCGGGGCACAGATACGCAGTATTTT. Protein: CASSMGRTSGRGTDTQYF. The entire variable domain, with the rest obtained from reference TRBV5-1 and TRBJ2-3, is as follows: KAGVTQTPRYLIKTRGQQVTLSCSPISGHRSVSWYQQTPGQGLQFLFEYFSETQRNKGNFPGRFSGRQFSNSRSEMNVSTLELGDSALYLCASSMGRTSGRGTDTQYFGPGTRLTVL.

This chain uses TRBV19 with TRBJ2-7; 10 bases align to TRBD1. This CDR3 has 15 residues. Per germline, CDR1 LNHDA and CDR2 SQIVND (reference sequence). The J segment lost 5 bases and the V segment lost 3 bases, leaving 7 bases of the junction unmatched. CDR3 nucleotides: TGTGCCAGTAGTATCGCGACAGGGGGCGTCAACGAGCAGTACTTC. Translation: CASSIATGGVNEQYF.

V gene TRBV6-5 combines with J gene TRBJ1-2, with unresolved D. The CDR3 is 14 residues long. V was clipped by 0 bases and J by 5 bases, with 10 bases between them. The germline gives CDR1 MNHEY, CDR2 SVGAGI. This chain's CDR3 is CASSYSLGQYGYTF. CDR3 nucleotide sequence: TGTGCCAGCAGTTACTCTCTAGGTCAATATGGCTACACCTTC.